A single sample is the source of the 23 T cell receptor beta chains below, sequenced in a study of blood T cells in healthy people across ages. Using a J-beta primer mix together with a sample-barcoded 5' primer, a second PCR was run for about 6 to 11 cycles. TCRdb passed the 5' RACE reads through MiXCR, listing each CDR3 protein once. This table holds hundreds of thousands of distinct CDR3 sequences, 20% to 30% found once. In addition, the sample was reused for a study of T cells of mothers and their children.

The sample consisted of blood. These receptors were obtained from a boy younger than 18 in good health.

V usage is TRBV12-5 and J usage is TRBJ2-2; no reliable D call. CDR1 LGHNT and CDR2 FRNRAP come from the germline V gene. CDR3 length equals 14 residues. V was clipped by 3 bases and J by 4 bases, with 9 bases between them. The CDR3 DNA is TGTGCTAGTGGTTTCCTCCTGAGCACCGGGGAGCTGTTTTTT. It encodes CASGFLLSTGELFF.

This clonotype was detected only a few times. The V gene is TRBV28, the J gene TRBJ1-4; D possibly corresponds to TRBD1 (5 bases). The CDR3 totals 15 residues. The V gene lost 6 bases and the J gene lost 6 bases, with 17 bases spanning the gap. Germline-derived CDR1 and CDR2 are MDHEN and SYDVKM. The CDR3 loop reads CASSLPTVTDEKLFF. The CDR3 DNA follows: TGTGCCAGCAGCTTACCGACAGTTACTGATGAAAAACTGTTTTTT.

This sequence joins TRBV11-2 and TRBJ1-2, with D tentatively TRBD1 (5 bases). CDR1 is SGHAT, CDR2 FQNNGV, per germline. The CDR3 sequence is 14 residues long. Trimming shortened V by 0 bases and J by 10 bases, and 15 bases separated the two germline ends. The CDR3 is CASSLDLSGQHYTF. Here the CDR3 DNA reads TGTGCCAGCAGCTTAGATCTTTCAGGGCAGCACTACACCTTC.

The chain combines TRBV12-3 or TRBV12-4 with TRBJ2-5; D possibly uses TRBD1 or TRBD2 (5 bases each). The CDR3 is 16 residues long. The V end was cut by 1 base, the J end by 0 bases, with 12 bases between. CDR3 loop: CASSLGGWGYQETQYF. As DNA, the CDR3 is TGTGCCAGCAGTTTAGGGGGGTGGGGGTACCAAGAGACCCAGTACTTC.

The genes are TRBV6-2 or TRBV6-3 and TRBJ2-1, with D perhaps matching TRBD2 (6 bases). Trimming pared 4 bases from V and 2 bases from J, leaving 6 bases between. In germline, CDR1 is MNHEY, CDR2 SVGEGT. The CDR3 is made up of 13 amino acids. CDR3 protein: CASSWEAYNEQFF. The CDR3 DNA follows: TGTGCCAGCAGTTGGGAGGCCTACAATGAGCAGTTCTTC.

The chain carries TRBV7-2 and TRBJ1-1, with D hard to call. This CDR3 contains 15 residues. V dropped 0 bases and J dropped 1 base, with 9 bases sitting between them. Germline V gives CDR1 SGHTA, CDR2 FQGNSA. CDR3 bases: TGTGCCAGCAGCTTAGCGCACAGCTGGAACACTGAAGCTTTCTTT. Translating gives CASSLAHSWNTEAFF.

This clonotype showed up just a few times. The chain couples TRBV3-1 to TRBJ2-5; no clear D. The CDR3 covers 15 residues. Germline CDR1 LGHDT, CDR2 YNNKEL (reference sequence). V was trimmed by 0 bases and J by 1 base, leaving 9 bases between them. The CDR3 here is CASSQDLKAQETQYF. CDR3 DNA sequence: TGTGCCAGCAGCCAAGATCTTAAGGCCCAAGAGACCCAGTACTTC.

This clonotype was seen a handful of times. This chain links TRBV30 with TRBJ1-2; no reliable D call. This CDR3 region has 13 residues. Germline V gene sequence: CDR1 GTSNPN, CDR2 SVGIG (reference sequence). V was trimmed by 0 bases and J by 3 bases, leaving 8 bases between them. CDR3 region: CAWSVSGHYGYTF. The CDR3 DNA reads TGTGCCTGGAGTGTATCAGGCCACTATGGCTACACCTTC.

V gene TRBV27 combines with J gene TRBJ2-7; 9 bases agree with TRBD1. From germline, CDR1 is MNHEY and CDR2 SMNVEV (reference sequence). Trimming took 6 bases from V and 2 from J; bases not matched to a gene: 5. There are 14 residues in the CDR3. CDR3 DNA sequence: TGTGCCAGCAGGGGACAGGGTAAAACCTACGAGCAGTACTTC. Protein: CASRGQGKTYEQYF.

V gene TRBV2 combines with J gene TRBJ2-1; D is possibly TRBD2 (6 bases). V lost 3 bases, J lost 4 bases, and 13 bases lay in between. Germline lookup yields CDR1 SNHLY and CDR2 FYNNEI. CDR3 size: 15 residues. This chain's CDR3 is CASSEEGGAYNEQFF. CDR3 in DNA: TGTGCCAGCAGTGAGGAAGGAGGGGCGTACAATGAGCAGTTCTTC.

This clonotype was observed a handful of times. J is TRBJ2-2 and V is TRBV5-1; TRBD2 matches at 8 bases. J lost 3 bases, V lost 2 bases, and 6 bases had no gene match. The CDR3 consists of 16 residues. Germline-derived CDR1 and CDR2 are SGHRS and YFSETQ. The CDR3 loop reads CASSLLAAGDTGELFF. CDR3 in DNA: TGCGCCAGCAGCTTACTAGCGGCGGGCGACACCGGGGAGCTGTTTTTT. Using reference TRBV5-1 and TRBJ2-2 for the parts outside the CDR3, the full variable domain is KAGVTQTPRYLIKTRGQQVTLSCSPISGHRSVSWYQQTPGQGLQFLFEYFSETQRNKGNFPGRFSGRQFSNSRSEMNVSTLELGDSALYLCASSLLAAGDTGELFFGEGSRLTVL.

This clonotype has a handful of counts. The chain links TRBV29-1 to TRBJ1-4; TRBD1 is a possible D gene (5 bases). Germline V gene lookup returns CDR1 SQVTM and CDR2 ANQGSEA. CDR3 size: 13 residues. Between the trimmed V and J ends, which lost 6 bases and 0 bases, there was a span of 8 bases. CDR3 amino acids: CSVATATNEKLFF. DNA for the CDR3: TGCAGCGTGGCGACAGCAACTAATGAAAAACTGTTTTTT. The full variable domain, its missing parts supplied by reference TRBV29-1 and TRBJ1-4, is SAVISQKPSRDICQRGTSLTIQCQVDSQVTMMFWYRQQPGQSLTLIATANQGSEATYESGFVIDKFPISRPNLTFSTLTVSNMSPEDSSIYLCSVATATNEKLFFGSGTQLSVL.

The sample holds a few counts of this clonotype. The V and J genes are TRBV24-1 and TRBJ2-1; TRBD2 matches 8 bases. CDR1 and CDR2 from the germline V gene are KGHDR and SFDVKD. This CDR3 is 15 amino acids long. V gave up 5 bases and J gave up 4 bases; unmatched junction bases: 6. CDR3 sequence reads: CATSGHERGYNEQFF. The CDR3 DNA sequence: TGTGCCACCAGTGGTCACGAGCGGGGGTACAATGAGCAGTTCTTC.

CDR3 coding DNA: TGTGCCAGCGGTCAGCGGCCGGAGACCCAGTACTTC. Its translation is CASGQRPETQYF. V is TRBV12-3 or TRBV12-4 and J is TRBJ2-5; D might be TRBD2 (5 bases). Trimming took off 8 bases at V and 5 bases at J, with 12 bases between the two ends. The CDR3 runs 12 residues.

This clonotype was observed a few times. The chain uses TRBV12-3 or TRBV12-4 and TRBJ1-2; a weak D match, TRBD1 (6 bases). CDR3 length: 15 amino acids. V shed 5 bases and J shed 5 bases, with 18 bases lying between them. CDR3 DNA sequence: TGTGCCAGCAGTAACCTCGCCGGGGGGCTTTATGGCTACACCTTC. Its protein is CASSNLAGGLYGYTF.

This clonotype was observed a handful of times. The chain has TRBV7-2 and TRBJ2-4; 8 bases are shared with TRBD1. Germline CDR1 and CDR2: SGHTA and FQGNSA. J lost 7 bases, V lost 1 base, and 6 bases had no gene match. This CDR3 has 15 residues. CDR3 protein: CASSLGTGKGNIQYF. DNA of the CDR3: TGTGCCAGCAGCTTAGGGACAGGGAAAGGGAACATTCAGTACTTC.

The CDR3 reads CSARDSGVLGGYTF. As DNA, the CDR3 is TGCAGTGCTAGAGACTCCGGGGTTCTGGGTGGCTACACCTTC. The V call is TRBV20-1, the J call TRBJ1-2, with D unresolved. The CDR3 contains 14 residues. The germline gives CDR1 DFQATT, CDR2 SNEGSKA (reference sequence). Trimming pared 0 bases from V and 7 bases from J, leaving 15 bases between.

The genes are TRBV6-2 or TRBV6-3 and TRBJ2-1; D may be TRBD2 (6 bases). The CDR3 totals 16 residues. CDR1 and CDR2 from the germline V gene are MNHEY and SVGEGT. Trimming removed 4 bases from V and 9 bases from J, with 22 bases in between. Here the CDR3 DNA reads TGTGCCAGCAGTTCGCAAGAGGGACTGGATTCGGGTGAGCAGTTCTTC. Translation: CASSSQEGLDSGEQFF.

The chain is built from TRBV9 and TRBJ2-2; 7 bases are shared with TRBD1. The CDR3 is made up of 15 amino acids. Trimming took 4 bases from V and 4 from J; bases not matched to a gene: 7. CDR1 and CDR2 from the germline V gene are SGDLS and YYNGEE. As DNA, the CDR3 is TGTGCCAGCAGCAACAACAGGGACAGCACCGGGGAGCTGTTTTTT. Amino acids: CASSNNRDSTGELFF.

The J gene is TRBJ2-1, the V gene TRBV11-2; 13 positions agree with TRBD2. From germline, CDR1 is SGHAT and CDR2 FQNNGV. The V segment lost 5 bases and the J segment 6 bases; nucleotides outside the gene matches: 13. This CDR3 comprises 18 residues. The CDR3 protein is CASSAKYLTSGGANEQFF. DNA for the CDR3: TGTGCCAGCAGCGCCAAGTACCTTACTAGCGGGGGGGCCAATGAGCAGTTCTTC.

This chain uses TRBV6-5 with TRBJ2-5, with D perhaps TRBD1 (6 bases). Trimming took off 6 bases at V and 8 bases at J, with 19 bases between the two ends. The germline V gene has CDR1 MNHEY and CDR2 SVGAGI. The CDR3 extends over 14 amino acids. The CDR3 is CASSQQGQRDTQYF. The CDR3 nucleotides read TGTGCCAGCAGCCAGCAGGGGCAACGTGATACCCAGTACTTC.

This clonotype appeared a few times. The J gene is TRBJ1-2, the V gene TRBV5-1, with 8 bases matching TRBD1. V shed 0 bases and J 8 bases; nucleotides not matched to a gene: 3. The CDR3 runs to 13 residues. Germline values: CDR1 SGHRS, CDR2 YFSETQ. The CDR3 sequence is CASSLETGDGYTF. CDR3 coding DNA: TGCGCCAGCAGCTTGGAGACAGGGGACGGCTACACCTTC.

This clonotype was found once. The V gene is TRBV2, the J gene TRBJ2-5; perhaps TRBD2 as D (5 bases). CDR3 length: 14 residues. CDR1 and CDR2 (germline): SNHLY, FYNNEI. V was clipped by 4 bases and J by 5 bases, with 14 bases between them. The CDR3 loop reads CASSVLLGPETQYF. The CDR3 DNA is TGTGCCAGCAGTGTACTACTAGGACCCGAGACCCAGTACTTC.